The entry below gives a single T cell receptor (beta chain) sequence along with its context. Its cognate antigen is unknown. Some clones are missing from TCRdb's copy, which holds only in-frame ones; the method was immunoSEQ multiplex PCR. Of around 140,000 clones in the sample, around 78% are singletons; the top ten hold under 30%. The CDR3 extends over 13 amino acids. V lost 4 bases to trimming and J lost 8 bases, with 14 bases between them. The germline gives CDR1 LNHDA, CDR2 SQIVND (reference sequence). The entry originates in a study of radiation and T cells in renal cell carcinoma. Study-level points and caveats: In blood, top tumor clones expanded by 2 weeks, shrinking by 4. No pretreatment tumor biopsies were available for baseline clonotypes.

The time point here: baseline pretreatment blood. Treatment noted: 15 Gy SBRT to primary tumor, nephrectomy 4 weeks later. After SBRT, blood was collected at 2 and 4 weeks, plus baseline. This renal cell carcinoma was of the clear cell type. This material consisted of blood, taken from a patient whose treatment included radiotherapy and nephrectomy. This sequence originates from a woman aged 50 to 65 with renal cell carcinoma. The chain has TRBV19 and TRBJ1-1; D call uncertain. The CDR3 is CASSTLDGSEAFF. The CDR3 DNA reads TGTGCCAGTAGTACCCTGGACGGGTCCGAAGCTTTCTTT.